This T cell receptor (beta chain) was documented in a study of T cells in Graves' hyperthyroidism and ophthalmopathy. Study observations and caveats: Ophthalmopathy was identified by the model a median approximately six months ahead of onset. Blood also showed most of the thyroid clonotypes that were expanded above 0.001.

Regions amplified from RNA transcripts were the TCR beta CDR3 regions. RT-PCR in the first round (using the HTBI primer set) targeted the TCR CDR3. TCRdb itself ran the multiplex PCR reads through MiXCR, one entry per CDR3 protein. This table has under 250,000 distinct CDR3 sequences, less than 20% appearing once. This clonotype appeared a few times. Its target is unknown. The CDR3 extends over 16 amino acids. CDR1 is LNHDA, CDR2 SQIVND, per germline (reference sequence). The V end was cut by 3 bases, the J end by 2 bases, with 14 bases between. The sample taken for sequencing was blood. V and J are TRBV19 and TRBJ1-5, with no clear D. The receptor's source is a woman between 50 and 59 years old with Graves' hyperthyroidism. This CDR3 reads CASSIGMGSGNQPQHF. The CDR3 region has the DNA TGTGCCAGTAGTATCGGGATGGGAAGTGGCAATCAGCCCCAGCATTTT.